These T cell receptor beta chains were read from a single sample in a study of cytomegalovirus exposure and HLA in healthy donors. The method was immunoSEQ multiplex PCR; TCRdb's version includes in-frame clones alone and lacks a portion of them. The top ten clones hold 2% to 2.5% of a sample with approximately 170,000 clones, roughly 79% of them seen once. The sequencing sample was made of PBMCs. These receptors were obtained from a woman aged 30 to 39 in good health and CMV-seropositive. The CDR3 runs from the conserved cysteine through the conserved F or W. A D gene is named only where the DNA matches it firmly. Clone size, where shown, is once, few, many, or a class for clones that have expanded.

j_call v_call clone_size d_call cdr3_aa cdr3_nt
TRBJ2-1 TRBV7-2 NA TRBD2 CASSFGLARNEQFF TGTGCCAGCAGCTTTGGACTAGCGAGGAATGAGCAGTTCTTC
TRBJ2-7 TRBV27 once NA CASSTVVGGSEQYF TGTGCCAGCAGCACCGTGGTCGGGGGATCCGAGCAGTACTTC
TRBJ1-1 TRBV2 NA TRBD1 CASSVRNRGVTEAFF TGTGCCAGCAGCGTACGAAACAGGGGTGTCACTGAAGCTTTCTTT
TRBJ1-5 TRBV1 few NA CTSSQSGGGNQPQHF TGCACCAGCAGCCAATCAGGGGGCGGCAATCAGCCCCAGCATTTT
TRBJ2-7 TRBV2 once NA CASSDMVGGYSYEQYF TGTGCCAGCAGTGATATGGTGGGAGGATATTCCTACGAGCAGTACTTC
TRBJ2-5 TRBV5-1 NA NA CASSLNRGGETQYF TGCGCCAGCAGCTTAAACAGGGGAGGAGAGACCCAGTACTTC
TRBJ1-1 TRBV7-2 NA NA CASSQPGQNTEAFF TGTGCCAGCAGCCAGCCGGGACAGAACACTGAAGCTTTCTTT
TRBJ2-2 TRBV4-3 NA NA CASSQGQNTGELFF TGCGCCAGCAGCCAAGGACAGAACACCGGGGAGCTGTTTTTT
TRBJ1-2 TRBV6-1 NA TRBD1 CASSTGTGRGYTF TGTGCCAGCAGTACCGGGACAGGGCGTGGCTACACCTTC
TRBJ2-1 TRBV19 few TRBD1 CASSRTGGDSVEQFF TGTGCCAGTAGTAGGACAGGGGGCGATAGTGTGGAGCAGTTCTTC
TRBJ1-4 TRBV30 NA NA CAWGRSSNEKLFF TGTGCCTGGGGGAGGTCTTCTAATGAAAAACTGTTTTTT
TRBJ1-5 TRBV4-1 once NA CASSQEAEWGDNQPQHF TGCGCCAGCAGCCAAGAGGCCGAATGGGGAGATAATCAGCCCCAGCATTTT
TRBJ2-7 TRBV2 NA NA CASTAYLYEQYF TGTGCCAGCACCGCCTACCTCTACGAGCAGTACTTC
TRBJ2-2 TRBV5-1 few NA CASMDYLNTGELFF TGCGCCAGCATGGACTACCTTAACACCGGGGAGCTGTTTTTT
TRBJ2-2 TRBV28 NA NA CATVGRVDPGELFF TGTGCCACCGTCGGGAGAGTCGACCCCGGGGAGCTGTTTTTT
TRBJ2-7 TRBV4-3 NA NA CASSQTYRNEQYF TGCGCCAGCAGCCAAACGTACAGGAACGAGCAGTACTTC
TRBJ1-5 TRBV7-2 NA TRBD1 CASSPRTGFVQPQHF TGTGCCAGCAGCCCCCGGACAGGGTTCGTTCAGCCCCAGCATTTT
TRBJ1-2 TRBV25-1 NA NA CASTGGLRYGYTF TGTGCCAGCACGGGTGGCCTTCGGTATGGCTACACCTTC
TRBJ2-3 TRBV9 NA TRBD2 CASSVGSFWRGGSHSADTQYF TGTGCCAGCAGCGTAGGATCTTTTTGGCGGGGGGGCTCCCATTCGGCAGATACGCAGTATTTT
TRBJ2-1 TRBV30 NA TRBD1 CAWSVLRQGREFF TGTGCCTGGAGTGTACTAAGACAGGGAAGGGAGTTCTTC
TRBJ2-7 TRBV6-5 NA NA CASSFAGLEQYF TGTGCCAGCAGTTTTGCAGGTCTCGAGCAGTACTTC
TRBJ2-7 TRBV6-6 NA TRBD2 CASSLAGGTYEQYF TGTGCCAGCAGCCTAGCGGGGGGAACCTACGAGCAGTACTTC
TRBJ1-2 TRBV27 NA NA CASSLNRRYNYGYTF TGTGCCAGCAGTCTCAACAGGAGATACAACTATGGCTACACCTTC
TRBJ2-7 TRBV4-3 NA NA CASSQDYASYEQYF TGCGCCAGCAGCCAGGACTACGCATCCTACGAGCAGTACTTC
TRBJ1-6 TRBV5-5 NA NA CASSLARTVNSPLHF TGTGCCAGCAGCTTGGCCCGGACAGTTAATTCACCCCTCCACTTT
TRBJ2-1 TRBV10-3 NA NA CAISEIAGGSYNEQFF TGTGCCATCAGTGAGATCGCTGGCGGTTCCTACAATGAGCAGTTCTTC
TRBJ2-4 TRBV6-6 few NA CASNSAVAKNIQYF TGTGCCAGCAATTCCGCGGTGGCCAAAAACATTCAGTACTTC
TRBJ1-2 TRBV7-8 NA TRBD1 CASRPDRDYGYTF TGTGCCAGCAGACCCGACAGGGACTATGGCTACACCTTC
TRBJ2-7 TRBV6-6 NA NA CASSHEDEQYF TGTGCCAGCTCTCACGAGGACGAGCAGTACTTC
TRBJ2-7 TRBV11-2 NA NA CASSEDRDLGLKQYF TGTGCCAGCAGCGAAGACCGGGACTTAGGTTTGAAGCAGTACTTC
TRBJ2-3 TRBV2 NA TRBD1 CASSSGQGSTDTQYF TGTGCCAGCAGCTCTGGACAGGGGAGCACAGATACGCAGTATTTT